The 31 T cell receptor beta chains in this list originate from one sample, sequenced in a study of OX40 agonist ivuxolimab in advanced cancers. TCRdb's copy holds only in-frame clones and misses some; the assay was immunoSEQ multiplex PCR. The sample lists fewer than 60,000 clones; 85% were seen once. The sequences come from CD4+ or CD8+ T cells sorted from blood, collected in a trial of the OX40 agonist ivuxolimab. The source of these receptors is an adult with an advanced solid tumor such as melanoma, head and neck, liver or kidney cancer.

The chain has TRBV19 and TRBJ2-7, with 9 bases lining up with TRBD2. This CDR3 is 18 amino acids long. Germline V CDR1 and CDR2: LNHDA, SQIVND (reference sequence). V was pared by 5 bases and J by 0 bases, with 14 bases of the junction left unmatched. CDR3 protein: CASSAGLTVAGVSYEQYF. For the CDR3, the DNA is TGTGCCAGTAGTGCTGGACTAACAGTAGCGGGGGTCTCCTACGAGCAGTACTTC.

The rearrangement links TRBV27 to TRBJ2-1, with TRBD2 matching over 7 bases. The CDR3 has 15 amino acids. With 7 bases clipped from V and 7 bases from J, the junction kept 13 bases outside the gene matches. CDR1 and CDR2 (germline): MNHEY, SMNVEV (reference sequence). The CDR3 spells CASTFLGGGMNEQFF. CDR3 nucleotide sequence: TGTGCCAGCACCTTCTTGGGGGGGGGAATGAATGAGCAGTTCTTC.

This clone occurred a few times. J is TRBJ2-3 and V is TRBV13; D is ambiguous. V lost 3 bases and J lost 0, with 13 bases in between. Germline CDR1 is PRHDT and CDR2 is FYEKMQ (reference sequence). The CDR3 runs 16 residues. CDR3 amino acids: CASSFVGHLSTDTQYF. CDR3 nucleotides: TGTGCCAGCAGCTTTGTCGGGCACCTTAGCACAGATACGCAGTATTTT.

This clone was picked up a small number of times. The chain is built from TRBV4-1 and TRBJ1-1; no firm D call. CDR3 length: 13 amino acids. Trimming cost V 1 base and J 5 bases, with 8 bases left between them. Germline V gives CDR1 MGHRA, CDR2 YSYEKL. As DNA, the CDR3 is TGCGCCAGCAGCCAAGTCGGGGTAACTGAAGCTTTCTTT. Translation: CASSQVGVTEAFF.

The chain has TRBV9 and TRBJ2-3; 8 nucleotides match TRBD2. V shed 0 bases, J shed 6 bases, and the junction held 3 bases outside the gene matches. This CDR3 has 14 residues. Germline loops: CDR1 SGDLS, CDR2 YYNGEE. In DNA form, the CDR3 reads TGTGCCAGCAGCGTAGGCGGGGGGTTGGATACGCAGTATTTT. Translated: CASSVGGGLDTQYF.

This sequence joins TRBV19 and TRBJ1-1; D perhaps matches TRBD1 (5 bases). The V end was cut by 3 bases, the J end by 4 bases, with 9 bases between. The CDR3 totals 13 residues. Germline values: CDR1 LNHDA, CDR2 SQIVND (reference sequence). In DNA, the CDR3 is TGTGCCAGTAGTATTGGGGGGAGCACTGAAGCTTTCTTT. As protein: CASSIGGSTEAFF.

The chain couples TRBV7-6 to TRBJ2-3; 7 bases are a match to TRBD1. Trimming removed 5 bases from V and 2 bases from J; junction bases left unmatched: 4. The CDR3 totals 14 residues. Germline V gene lookup returns CDR1 SGHVS and CDR2 FNYEAQ. The CDR3 region has the DNA TGTGCCAGCAGCCCCACAGGGGACACAGATACGCAGTATTTT. It is translated as CASSPTGDTDTQYF.

A note on this clone: The sample carries other DNA sequences with the same CDR3. The chain uses TRBV19 and TRBJ1-1; no clear D gene. The CDR3 runs to 11 residues. Looked up from germline, CDR1 is LNHDA and CDR2 is SQIVND (reference sequence). V lost 5 bases, J lost 5 bases, and 6 bases lay in between. CDR3 in DNA: TGTGCCAGTAGTCCTGGGACTGAAGCTTTCTTT. Translating gives CASSPGTEAFF.

In this sample, this clone turned up many times. The rearrangement links TRBV19 to TRBJ1-2; no reliable D call. The length of the CDR3 is 15 residues. V shed 5 bases and J shed 7 bases, with 20 bases lying between them. The germline gives CDR1 LNHDA, CDR2 SQIVND (reference sequence). The CDR3 coding sequence is TGTGCCAGTAGTGCGCCACAATCTCACCTCTTTGGCTACACCTTC. Translation: CASSAPQSHLFGYTF.

The chain has TRBV7-4 and TRBJ1-6; D not resolved. The V gene lost 7 bases and the J gene lost 13 bases, with 23 bases spanning the gap. The CDR3 length is 15 residues. Germline-derived CDR1 and CDR2 are SGHVT and SQSDAQ. CDR3 nucleotides: TGTGCCAGCACCCCATGTAACGACCGTATTCACCCCCTCCACTTT. This codes for CASTPCNDRIHPLHF.

This clone was seen a single time. This chain joins TRBV5-1 and TRBJ1-1, with 7 bases aligning to TRBD1. Germline V CDR1 and CDR2: SGHRS, YFSETQ. V trimming: 7 bases; J trimming: 3 bases; junction bases outside the gene matches: 3. This CDR3 has 12 residues. The CDR3 reads CASRTGDTEAFF. The CDR3, as DNA: TGCGCCAGCCGTACAGGGGACACTGAAGCTTTCTTT.

This rearrangement joins TRBV7-6 to TRBJ2-7, with D unresolved. Trimming left V 5 bases short and J 6 bases short, with 20 bases between. This CDR3 has 15 amino acids. Germline lookup yields CDR1 SGHVS and CDR2 FNYEAQ. The CDR3: CASSPSGAGLSEQYV. CDR3 DNA: TGTGCCAGCAGCCCATCGGGCGCCGGGCTAAGCGAGCAGTACGTC.

The chain has TRBV4-1 and TRBJ2-7; no clear D. V was trimmed by 1 base and J by 3 bases, leaving 7 bases between them. Germline V gene sequence: CDR1 MGHRA, CDR2 YSYEKL. The CDR3 consists of 13 residues. CDR3 sequence reads: CASSQGASYEQYV. The DNA for the CDR3 is TGCGCCAGCAGCCAAGGGGCTAGCTACGAGCAGTACGTC.

V usage is TRBV29-1 and J usage is TRBJ2-5; D uncertain. Germline CDR1 SQVTM, CDR2 ANQGSEA. The CDR3 has 10 amino acids. Trimming shortened V by 6 bases and J by 5 bases, and 7 bases separated the two germline ends. CDR3 sequence: CSVPLETQYF. As DNA, the CDR3 is TGCAGCGTCCCCTTGGAGACCCAGTACTTC. Complete variable domain (other parts from reference TRBV29-1 and TRBJ2-5): SAVISQKPSRDICQRGTSLTIQCQVDSQVTMMFWYRQQPGQSLTLIATANQGSEATYESGFVIDKFPISRPNLTFSTLTVSNMSPEDSSIYLCSVPLETQYFGPGTRLLVL.

In its sample, this clone was seen a few times. The chain joins TRBV7-9 to TRBJ1-5; D gene ambiguous. The germline gives CDR1 SEHNR, CDR2 FQNEAQ (reference sequence). The CDR3 is 14 amino acids. Trimming cost V 1 base and J 2 bases, with 6 bases left between them. Here the CDR3 reads CASSLEQGNQPQHF. Here the CDR3 DNA reads TGTGCCAGCAGCTTAGAGCAGGGCAATCAGCCCCAGCATTTT.

This chain connects TRBV6-6 to TRBJ2-1, with TRBD2 matching over 9 bases. This CDR3 contains 13 residues. Germline loops: CDR1 MNHNY, CDR2 SVGAGI (reference sequence). With 6 bases clipped from V and 6 bases from J, the junction kept 3 bases outside the gene matches. CDR3 residues: CASSRLAVNEQFF. CDR3 DNA sequence: TGTGCCAGCAGCCGACTAGCGGTCAATGAGCAGTTCTTC.

The rearrangement joins TRBV7-9 to TRBJ1-2; D not resolved. Trimming cost V 1 base and J 0 bases, with 9 bases left between them. Looked up from germline, CDR1 is SEHNR and CDR2 is FQNEAQ (reference sequence). This CDR3 has 15 residues. DNA of the CDR3: TGTGCCAGCAGCTTAGAGGGAGGAACTAACTATGGCTACACCTTC. Amino acids: CASSLEGGTNYGYTF.

This clone appeared once. This rearrangement joins TRBV29-1 to TRBJ1-2, with 8 positions matching TRBD1. The CDR3 consists of 13 residues. With V trimmed by 7 bases and J by 8 bases, 12 bases remained unmatched. Per germline, CDR1 SQVTM and CDR2 ANQGSEA. The CDR3 reads CSGVIQGGQGYTF. CDR3 coding DNA: TGCAGCGGCGTGATACAGGGGGGGCAGGGCTACACCTTC.

This chain uses TRBV27 with TRBJ2-7, with D possibly matching TRBD2 (5 bases). Looked up from germline, CDR1 is MNHEY and CDR2 is SMNVEV (reference sequence). V was clipped by 4 bases and J by 0 bases, with 10 bases between them. The CDR3 runs to 14 residues. The CDR3 is CASSSRVPSYEQYF. DNA for the CDR3: TGTGCCAGCAGTTCGAGGGTACCCTCCTACGAGCAGTACTTC.

This chain joins TRBV4-2 and TRBJ2-1; perhaps TRBD2 as D (6 bases). V dropped 0 bases and J dropped 7 bases, with 13 bases sitting between them. The germline CDR1 and CDR2 sequences are LGHNA and YNFKEQ. CDR3 length: 15 amino acids. The CDR3 reads CASSQDLTLANEQFF. The CDR3 DNA reads TGTGCCAGCAGCCAAGATCTGACACTAGCTAATGAGCAGTTCTTC.

The chain recombines TRBV28 with TRBJ1-2, with 7 bases aligning to TRBD1. V dropped 4 bases and J dropped 3; count of bases not matched to a gene: 5. Looked up from germline, CDR1 is MDHEN and CDR2 is SYDVKM. This CDR3 contains 14 residues. CDR3 in amino acids: CASSWGDSHYGYTF. The DNA for the CDR3 is TGTGCCAGCAGTTGGGGGGACAGCCACTATGGCTACACCTTC.

This clone was recorded at least ten times. The chain carries TRBV28 and TRBJ1-2; D remains ambiguous. Germline-derived CDR1 and CDR2 are MDHEN and SYDVKM. Trimming stripped 4 bases from V and 4 bases from J, with 13 bases between. The CDR3 has 14 amino acids. The CDR3, as DNA: TGTGCCAGCAGTTCCTTCGCAGGTAGCTATGGCTACACCTTC. Protein sequence: CASSSFAGSYGYTF.

The rearrangement links TRBV5-5 to TRBJ2-7, with D hard to call. CDR1 is SGHKS, CDR2 YYEKEE, per germline (reference sequence). Trimming shortened V by 4 bases and J by 0 bases, and 8 bases separated the two germline ends. There are 13 residues in the CDR3. CDR3 loop: CASSPDVSYEQYV. The CDR3 DNA is TGTGCCAGCAGCCCGGACGTCTCCTACGAGCAGTACGTC.

The CDR3 DNA follows: TGTGCCAGCAGCCTAACGGGTGGGGGGTCGGAAAAACTGTTTTTT. It specifies CASSLTGGGSEKLFF. The chain couples TRBV6-5 to TRBJ1-4; perhaps TRBD1 as D (5 bases). The CDR3 has 15 amino acids. V lost 6 bases, J lost 8 bases, and 19 bases lay in between. The germline V gene encodes CDR1 MNHEY and CDR2 SVGAGI.

This clone appeared once. The chain uses TRBV7-2 and TRBJ2-3, with 12 bases identical to TRBD2. Germline V gene sequence: CDR1 SGHTA, CDR2 FQGNSA. With 9 bases clipped from V and 3 bases from J, the junction kept 1 base outside the gene matches. The CDR3 has 13 amino acids. The CDR3 DNA reads as TGTGCCAGACTAGCGGGGGGAACAGATACGCAGTATTTT. This encodes CARLAGGTDTQYF.

The chain joins TRBV27 to TRBJ2-7; no definite D call. This CDR3 has 14 residues. Trimming removed 0 bases from V and 0 bases from J, with 6 bases in between. CDR1 and CDR2 from the germline V gene are MNHEY and SMNVEV (reference sequence). CDR3: CASSLSLNSYEQYF. The CDR3 nucleotides read TGTGCCAGCAGTTTATCATTGAACTCCTACGAGCAGTACTTC.

This clone was counted a few times. The same CDR3 arises from other DNA sequences in this sample as well. This chain joins TRBV7-9 and TRBJ2-5, with D perhaps given as TRBD1 or TRBD2 (6 bases each). Trimming shortened V by 1 base and J by 3 bases, and 18 bases separated the two germline ends. This CDR3 has 17 amino acids. CDR1 is SEHNR and CDR2 is FQNEAQ in the germline V gene (reference sequence). CDR3 amino acids: CASSLGRGSRGEETQYF. The CDR3 nucleotides are TGTGCCAGCAGCTTAGGGCGGGGCTCAAGGGGGGAAGAGACCCAGTACTTC.

J is TRBJ2-4 and V is TRBV5-6; tentative D call: TRBD1 (5 bases). Germline assignment: CDR1 SGHDT and CDR2 YYEEEE. V was cut by 0 bases and J by 2 bases, with 12 bases left in between. The CDR3 is 16 residues long. Here the CDR3 DNA reads TGTGCCAGCAGCTTGGTTGCAGGGTCTTCCAAAAACATTCAGTACTTC. Its translation is CASSLVAGSSKNIQYF.

The chain uses TRBV7-6 and TRBJ2-7; 7 bases map to TRBD2. J was trimmed by 6 bases and V by 4 bases; bases with no gene match: 15. From germline, CDR1 is SGHVS and CDR2 FNYEAQ. This CDR3 has 16 residues. The CDR3 DNA reads TGTGCCAGCAGCTATGCAATGGGGAGGGGAGGCCGCGAGCAGTACTTC. It encodes CASSYAMGRGGREQYF.

V gene TRBV9 combines with J gene TRBJ1-1, with D possibly TRBD1 on 5 matching bases. From germline, CDR1 is SGDLS and CDR2 YYNGEE. The CDR3 sequence is 14 residues long. Trimming removed 4 bases at V and 2 bases at J, with 12 bases between. This CDR3 is CASSTAGQNTEAFF. The DNA of the CDR3 is TGTGCCAGCAGCACCGCAGGACAAAACACTGAAGCTTTCTTT.

V is TRBV7-7 and J is TRBJ2-7, with TRBD1 matching 8 bases. The germline V gene has CDR1 SSHAT and CDR2 FNYEAQ (reference sequence). The CDR3 spans 17 residues. Losses at the gene ends were 2 bases for V and 3 bases for J; bases not matched to a gene: 12. The CDR3 DNA is TGTGCCAGCAGCTTACAGGGGGCCCACAGGGAGTACTACGAGCAGTACGTC. Amino acids: CASSLQGAHREYYEQYV.